The 17 T cell receptor beta chains listed next were all sequenced from one sample in a study of regulatory T cells in long-lasting Graves disease. The time point here: persistent/refractory GD, antithyroid drugs over 5 years with positive TRAb. The TCR library was made from RNA that had been extracted from PBMCs in TRIzol. Arm-PCR of CDR3 regions and iRepertoire HTBI primers were used to build TCR beta libraries. TCRdb called the multiplex PCR reads again in MiXCR, with one record for every CDR3 protein. The profile shows roughly 500,000 distinct CDR3 sequences, under 25% of them singletons. The source was peripheral blood mononuclear cells (PBMCs), collected when the disease was refractory, from a patient treated with antithyroid drugs. The receptors come from a female donor with Graves disease.

This clonotype showed up many times. The V gene is TRBV9, the J gene TRBJ2-5; D call uncertain. Between the trimmed V and J ends, which lost 0 bases and 4 bases, there was a span of 16 bases. Germline CDR1 SGDLS, CDR2 YYNGEE. The CDR3 has 16 residues. The CDR3 loop is CASSVGKAILGETQYF. The CDR3 DNA follows: TGTGCCAGCAGCGTAGGAAAAGCGATATTGGGAGAGACCCAGTACTTC.

Many counts were recorded for this clonotype. The chain has TRBV6-1 and TRBJ1-2; D unclear. V gave up 4 bases and J gave up 6 bases, with 12 bases separating them. Per germline, CDR1 MNHNS and CDR2 SASEGT. The CDR3 sequence is 13 residues long. The CDR3 DNA follows: TGTGCCAGCAGTGCTCGGGTAGGCGATGGCTACACCTTC. Protein product: CASSARVGDGYTF.

This chain connects TRBV10-3 to TRBJ1-5, with a weak D call TRBD1 (6 bases). V shed 6 bases and J shed 3 bases, with 12 bases lying between them. Germline CDR1 reads ENHRY; CDR2 reads SYGVKD. CDR3 size: 14 residues. The CDR3 coding sequence is TGTGCCATCAGGGCAACAGGGACCAATCAGCCCCAGCATTTT. It encodes CAIRATGTNQPQHF.

This clonotype has a count of ten or more. The chain has TRBV28 and TRBJ1-5; no clear D gene. Germline assignment: CDR1 MDHEN and CDR2 SYDVKM. There are 12 residues in the CDR3. V shed 6 bases and J shed 9 bases, with 12 bases lying between them. Here the CDR3 DNA reads TGTGCCAGCAGGGACGCGGCGGGGCCCCAGCATTTT. It specifies CASRDAAGPQHF.

The chain joins TRBV5-1 to TRBJ2-5; possibly TRBD1 or TRBD2 for D (5 bases each). There are 14 residues in the CDR3. Germline V gene sequence: CDR1 SGHRS, CDR2 YFSETQ. Trimming stripped 0 bases from V and 5 bases from J, with 11 bases between. CDR3 sequence: CASSLEGTDETQYF. The CDR3 nucleotides read TGCGCCAGCAGCTTGGAGGGGACGGACGAGACCCAGTACTTC.

This clonotype showed up many times. An end of the junction differs from the germline gene, which may be a read error. The V gene is TRBV15, the J gene TRBJ2-4; no clear D gene. This CDR3 comprises 16 residues. Germline V gene data show CDR1 as LNHNV and CDR2 as YYDKDF (reference sequence). CDR3 in amino acids: CATSRINMAAKNIQYF. For the CDR3, the DNA is TGCGCCACCAGCAGGATTAATATGGCGGCCAAAAACATTCAGTACTTC. The full variable domain, in which reference TRBV15 and TRBJ2-4 provide the parts outside the CDR3, is DAMVIQNPRYQVTQFGKPVTLSCSQTLNHNVMYWYQQKSSQAPKLLFHYYDKDFNNEADTPDNFQSRRPNTSFCFLDIRSPGLGDTAMYLCATSRINMAAKNIQYFGAGTRLSVL.

J is TRBJ2-2 and V is TRBV7-3; TRBD2 agrees at 7 bases. The V gene end was trimmed by 2 bases and the J gene end by 5 bases; junction bases not matched to a gene: 14. The CDR3 contains 18 residues. Germline CDR1 SGHTA, CDR2 FQGTGA. The CDR3 region has the DNA TGTGCCAGCAGCTTATCAGGCATGGGGCGGGGGAGGACCGGGGAGCTGTTTTTT. The encoded protein is CASSLSGMGRGRTGELFF.

This clonotype was detected only once. This chain uses TRBV5-1 with TRBJ1-5; no clear D gene. Germline V gives CDR1 SGHRS, CDR2 YFSETQ. The CDR3 runs 15 residues. Trimming took off 0 bases at V and 3 bases at J, with 10 bases between the two ends. The CDR3: CASSLDSRPNQPQHF. The CDR3 nucleotides read TGCGCCAGCAGCTTGGATTCCAGGCCCAATCAGCCCCAGCATTTT.

V and J are TRBV19 and TRBJ1-1; no clear D. V was shortened by 1 base and J by 1 base, with 4 bases between the two germline ends. The CDR3 is 13 amino acids. The germline V gene has CDR1 LNHDA and CDR2 SQIVND (reference sequence). The CDR3 region has the DNA TGTGCCAGTAGTATAGTCAAGAACACTGAAGCTTTCTTT. This encodes CASSIVKNTEAFF. Full variable domain (remainder filled in from reference TRBV19 and TRBJ1-1): DGGITQSPKYLFRKEGQNVTLSCEQNLNHDAMYWYRQDPGQGLRLIYYSQIVNDFQKGDIAEGYSVSREKKESFPLTVTSAQKNPTAFYLCASSIVKNTEAFFGQGTRLTVV.

This clonotype was detected only a few times. The J gene is TRBJ2-1, the V gene TRBV28; D remains unclear. Germline V gives CDR1 MDHEN, CDR2 SYDVKM. CDR3 length: 13 amino acids. The V gene lost 2 bases and the J gene lost 4 bases, with 6 bases spanning the gap. CDR3 amino acids: CASSLANYNEQFF. The DNA for the CDR3 is TGTGCCAGCAGTTTAGCTAATTACAATGAGCAGTTCTTC.

This clonotype was recorded many times. This chain links TRBV28 with TRBJ1-5, with 9 bases aligning to TRBD1. The CDR3 has 15 residues. Trimming at V came to 2 bases and at J to 5 bases, leaving 4 bases not matched to a gene. Per germline, CDR1 MDHEN and CDR2 SYDVKM. The CDR3 region has the DNA TGTGCCAGCAGTTTAGGACAGGGGTTACATCAGCCCCAGCATTTT. Protein sequence: CASSLGQGLHQPQHF. Full variable domain (missing parts from reference TRBV28 and TRBJ1-5): DVKVTQSSRYLVKRTGEKVFLECVQDMDHENMFWYRQDPGLGLRLIYFSYDVKMKEKGDIPEGYSVSREKKERFSLILESASTNQTSMYLCASSLGQGLHQPQHFGDGTRLSIL.

A few counts support this clonotype. V gene TRBV5-1 combines with J gene TRBJ1-1, with TRBD1 as a possible D gene (6 bases). The CDR3 runs 14 residues. Germline V gene data show CDR1 as SGHRS and CDR2 as YFSETQ. V was cut by 4 bases and J by 3 bases, with 13 bases left in between. The CDR3 DNA is TGCGCCAGCAGCCCATCAGCAGGGGACACTGAAGCTTTCTTT. Translating gives CASSPSAGDTEAFF.

There are a few counts of this clonotype. The CDR3 DNA is TGCGCCAGCAGCTCGATCGTCACAGATACGCAGTATTTT. Translation: CASSSIVTDTQYF. The chain employs TRBV5-1 and TRBJ2-3, with D unresolved. V dropped 3 bases and J dropped 2 bases, with 7 bases sitting between them. Looked up from germline, CDR1 is SGHRS and CDR2 is YFSETQ. This CDR3 contains 13 residues.

This clonotype was seen repeatedly, ten times or more. The chain carries TRBV7-2 and TRBJ2-7, with a tentative D call TRBD1 (5 bases). Trimming removed 0 bases from V and 3 bases from J, with 9 bases in between. CDR3 length: 14 residues. CDR1 and CDR2 (germline): SGHTA, FQGNSA. CDR3 nucleotides: TGTGCCAGCAGCTTAGCCCCTCAGGGCTACGAGCAGTACTTC. Its translation is CASSLAPQGYEQYF.

CDR3 sequence (DNA): TGTGCCAGCAGCTTTGGCGTCCAAGAGACCCAGTACTTC. This translates into CASSFGVQETQYF. The V gene is TRBV7-2, the J gene TRBJ2-5; D gene unclear. This CDR3 has 13 residues. From germline, CDR1 is SGHTA and CDR2 FQGNSA. V dropped 3 bases and J dropped 1 base, with 6 bases sitting between them.

V and J are TRBV7-3 and TRBJ2-1; 7 positions match TRBD1. Germline V lookup: CDR1 SGHTA, CDR2 FQGTGA. With V trimmed by 6 bases and J by 10 bases, 9 bases remained unmatched. There are 13 residues in the CDR3. CDR3 in amino acids: CASSQTGSREQFF. As DNA, the CDR3 is TGTGCCAGCAGTCAGACAGGGTCGCGCGAGCAGTTCTTC. Together with reference TRBV7-3 and TRBJ2-1, the CDR3 gives the full variable domain: GAGVSQTPSNKVTEKGKYVELRCDPISGHTALYWYRQSLGQGPEFLIYFQGTGAADDSGLPNDRFFAVRPEGSVSTLKIQRTERGDSAVYLCASSQTGSREQFFGPGTRLTVL.

This clonotype came up many times. The chain uses TRBV7-2 and TRBJ1-4; 9 nucleotides line up with TRBD1. The ends lost 3 bases at V and 8 bases at J; junction bases unmatched: 7. CDR3 length equals 15 residues. In germline, CDR1 is SGHTA, CDR2 FQGNSA. In DNA, the CDR3 is TGTGCCAGCAGCTTTTCCGGGACAGGGTGGGAAAAACTGTTTTTT. Translated, it gives CASSFSGTGWEKLFF. The full variable domain, its missing parts supplied by reference TRBV7-2 and TRBJ1-4, is GAGVSQSPSNKVTEKGKDVELRCDPISGHTALYWYRQSLGQGLEFLIYFQGNSAPDKSGLPSDRFSAERTGGSVSTLTIQRTQQEDSAVYLCASSFSGTGWEKLFFGSGTQLSVL.